This passage covers 9 T cell receptor beta chains from one sample sequenced in a study of response to subunit inactivated influenza vaccine. Using its own MiXCR run on the RT-PCR reads, TCRdb lists one record per CDR3 protein. The sample has roughly 650,000 distinct CDR3 sequences; 14% are singletons. The sequencing here drew on PBMCs from blood, taken around 14 days before vaccination. All receptors come from a man aged 50-59 years who received an inactivated influenza vaccine.

This clonotype has at least ten counts. The chain joins TRBV11-1 to TRBJ2-2; D gene uncertain. Germline V gene lookup returns CDR1 SGHAT and CDR2 FQDESV (reference sequence). Trimming took 0 bases from V and 6 from J, leaving 20 bases between them. The CDR3 sequence is 18 residues long. The CDR3 reads CASSLAQIWDLTAGELFF. CDR3 DNA: TGTGCCAGCAGCTTAGCGCAGATATGGGATCTCACAGCCGGGGAGCTGTTTTTT.

The rearrangement joins TRBV28 to TRBJ2-7; TRBD1 agrees at 7 bases. Per the germline V gene, CDR1 is MDHEN and CDR2 is SYDVKM. Germline trimming cut 3 bases from V and 7 bases from J; bases unmatched to any gene: 6. The CDR3 has 13 residues. CDR3 region: CASSLVTGREQYF. Here the CDR3 DNA reads TGTGCCAGCAGTTTGGTGACAGGGAGAGAGCAGTACTTC.

This clonotype was seen a few times. The chain uses TRBV9 and TRBJ1-1; D unclear. The CDR3 runs to 15 residues. Germline V gives CDR1 SGDLS, CDR2 YYNGEE. V was pared by 0 bases and J by 1 base, with 10 bases between. The CDR3 loop reads CASSVGQPSNTEAFF. For the CDR3, the DNA is TGTGCCAGCAGCGTAGGTCAGCCTTCGAACACTGAAGCTTTCTTT.

This clonotype was seen a few times. V usage is TRBV5-8 and J usage is TRBJ2-1; 12 bases are a match to TRBD2. This CDR3 has 17 residues. The germline CDR1 and CDR2 sequences are SGHTS and YDEGEE. J gave up 7 bases and V 2 bases, and 10 bases lay outside the gene matches. CDR3 amino acids: CASSLMTSGRDMNEQFF. The CDR3 DNA is TGTGCCAGCAGCTTAATGACTAGCGGGAGAGATATGAATGAGCAGTTCTTC. The variable domain in full, completed from reference TRBV5-8 and TRBJ2-1, reads EAGVTQSPTHLIKTRGQQATLRCSPISGHTSVYWYQQALGLGLQFLLWYDEGEERNRGNFPPRFSGRQFPNYSSELNVNALELEDSALYLCASSLMTSGRDMNEQFFGPGTRLTVL.

The chain carries TRBV5-5 and TRBJ2-1; 13 nucleotides agree with TRBD2. Germline lookup yields CDR1 SGHKS and CDR2 YYEKEE (reference sequence). CDR3 length: 15 residues. J was trimmed by 9 bases and V by 4 bases; bases with no gene match: 7. CDR3 amino acids: CASSVSLAGGREQFF. The CDR3, as DNA: TGTGCCAGCAGCGTGTCACTAGCGGGAGGGCGTGAGCAGTTCTTC.

In its sample, this clonotype was seen a few times. The genes are TRBV20-1 and TRBJ2-3; 11 bases map to TRBD2. The CDR3 has 19 amino acids. Trimming removed 1 base from V and 4 bases from J; junction bases left unmatched: 16. Germline lookup yields CDR1 DFQATT and CDR2 SNEGSKA (reference sequence). CDR3 protein: CSARGGGLAGGRGPDTQYF. CDR3 coding DNA: TGCAGTGCTAGAGGGGGGGGCCTAGCGGGAGGTAGAGGCCCAGATACGCAGTATTTT.

CDR3 sequence reads: CASSLVPSGGTYEQYF. The CDR3 DNA sequence: TGTGCCAGCAGCTTAGTTCCTAGCGGGGGAACCTACGAGCAGTACTTC. This rearrangement joins TRBV7-2 to TRBJ2-7; 10 positions agree with TRBD2. V shed 1 base, J shed 2 bases, and the junction held 5 bases outside the gene matches. This CDR3 comprises 16 residues. Germline V CDR1 and CDR2: SGHTA, FQGNSA.

The chain has TRBV10-3 and TRBJ1-2; weak D call: TRBD1 (6 bases). Trimming removed 8 bases from V and 5 bases from J, with 18 bases in between. The CDR3 covers 14 residues. Germline lookup yields CDR1 ENHRY and CDR2 SYGVKD. The DNA for the CDR3 is TGTGCCATCCCTGAGGGGGGAGAAGGGTATGGCTACACCTTC. Amino acid sequence: CAIPEGGEGYGYTF.

The chain joins TRBV6-2 or TRBV6-3 to TRBJ2-5, with D unclear. The CDR3 loop spans 12 amino acids. Trimming pared 1 base from V and 5 bases from J, leaving 5 bases between. In germline, CDR1 is MNHEY, CDR2 SVGEGT. CDR3 sequence: CASSYLRETQYF. CDR3 bases: TGTGCCAGCAGTTACTTGCGGGAGACCCAGTACTTC.